The T cell receptor beta chain under discussion was sequenced for a study of blood T cell repertoires in COVID-19. On the study more broadly: T cells, B-cell-depleted T cells, or PBMCs provided the cDNA or gDNA that served as material.

The assay was immunoSEQ multiplex PCR, and TCRdb's table has in-frame clones only and misses some. Altogether a few hundred thousand clones are present, under 90% being singletons, with the ten largest covering 1.7%. The junction had 8 bases not matched to a gene; V was cut back by 10 bases and J by 4 bases. The CDR3 contains 13 residues. CDR1 is MGHDK and CDR2 is SYGVNS in the germline V gene. Symptom resolution, clearance, or two negative PCRs marked donors in Cohort 3 as recovered. The sequenced material came from PBMCs or T cells enriched from blood (not recorded which). The source is a woman aged 25 to 39 who had recovered from COVID-19. The gene calls are TRBV25-1 and TRBJ1-2; 8 bases fit TRBD1. Written as DNA, the CDR3 is TGTGCCACCTCCTTGGACAGGGTCTATGGCTACACCTTC. This encodes CATSLDRVYGYTF.